These T cell receptor beta chains were read from a single sample in a study of shared T cell receptors in the human thymus. TCRdb keeps only in-frame clones here, not all; method: immunoSEQ multiplex PCR. Of roughly 410,000 clones listed, 85% to 95% are singletons. Source material: thymocytes. The receptors were sampled from a human donor. CDR3s leave out the opening cysteine and the closing phenylalanine or tryptophan. Each record gives: V gene, J gene, clone size, CDR3 protein. The size entry is marked missing in some rows and otherwise reads once, few, many or a size class.

>TRBV19|TRBJ1-5|NA
ASSIARGQGPGGNQPQH
>TRBV4-1|TRBJ2-3|NA
ASSQARPISDTQY
>TRBV4-2|TRBJ2-7|NA
ASSQGGLAGDYEQY
>TRBV28|TRBJ2-3|NA
ASIQFPSTDTQY
>TRBV7-9|TRBJ2-2|NA
ASSSPGASGRYTGELF
>TRBV7-8|TRBJ2-1|NA
ASTGSYNEQF
>TRBV18|TRBJ1-2|NA
ASSSRGGRGYT
>TRBV5-1|TRBJ2-7|NA
ASSLGGRGLGGYEQY
>TRBV6-5|TRBJ2-7|NA
ASSYKGTKTYEQY
>TRBV10-3|TRBJ1-5|few
AISEPGRTQPQH
>TRBV7-9|TRBJ2-7|NA
ASSFRDRGHEQY